The 28 T cell receptor beta chains below come from one sample, sequenced in a study of T cell responses to AZD1222 COVID-19 vaccine. Here immunoSEQ multiplex PCR was the method, and the copy in TCRdb shows in-frame clones only, minus some. The repertoire holds about 83,000 clones, around 89% seen once, with approximately 30% in the top ten. The starting material was peripheral blood, obtained on day 0 of AZD1222 vaccination. Receptors originate from an adult in good health.

The V call is TRBV19, the J call TRBJ2-5; D is perhaps TRBD2 (6 bases). V was trimmed by 3 bases and J by 5 bases, leaving 13 bases between them. CDR1 LNHDA and CDR2 SQIVND come from the germline V gene (reference sequence). The CDR3 has 14 amino acids. Here the CDR3 reads CASSILSGGETQYF. The CDR3 DNA reads as TGTGCCAGTAGTATCCTAAGCGGAGGGGAGACCCAGTACTTC.

The chain joins TRBV6-5 to TRBJ1-2, with 7 bases fitting TRBD1. Germline values: CDR1 MNHEY, CDR2 SVGAGI. Unmatched junction bases numbered 8, after V lost 6 bases and J lost 4 bases. This CDR3 spans 14 amino acids. The CDR3 DNA reads as TGTGCCAGCAGGCGAGAGACAGGGCCCTATGGCTACACCTTC. Translation: CASRRETGPYGYTF.

This clone was found once. The chain employs TRBV5-1 and TRBJ2-1; a possible D gene is TRBD2 (5 bases). Germline V CDR1 and CDR2: SGHRS, YFSETQ. There are 16 residues in the CDR3. Trimming shortened V by 3 bases and J by 3 bases, and 16 bases separated the two germline ends. CDR3: CASSYGSAEYYNEQFF. In DNA, the CDR3 is TGCGCCAGCAGCTATGGGTCAGCGGAGTACTACAATGAGCAGTTCTTC. The complete variable domain, with remaining parts taken from reference TRBV5-1 and TRBJ2-1, reads KAGVTQTPRYLIKTRGQQVTLSCSPISGHRSVSWYQQTPGQGLQFLFEYFSETQRNKGNFPGRFSGRQFSNSRSEMNVSTLELGDSALYLCASSYGSAEYYNEQFFGPGTRLTVL.

This clone was seen more than once but under ten times. This chain joins TRBV28 and TRBJ2-7; D is unresolved. CDR3 length: 12 residues. Germline CDR1 is MDHEN and CDR2 is SYDVKM. The V gene lost 6 bases and the J gene lost 6 bases, with 12 bases spanning the gap. CDR3 residues: CASSPLWGEQYF. CDR3 nucleotide sequence: TGTGCCAGCAGCCCCCTCTGGGGCGAGCAGTACTTC.

V usage is TRBV6-6 and J usage is TRBJ1-3, with D possibly matching TRBD1 (6 bases). The V gene's germline CDR1 is MNHNY and CDR2 SVGAGI (reference sequence). The CDR3 runs 15 residues. Trimming left V 6 bases short and J 0 bases short, with 12 bases between. The CDR3: CASSWDTSSGNTIYF. CDR3 in DNA: TGTGCCAGCAGCTGGGACACGAGCTCTGGAAACACCATATATTTT.

V usage is TRBV9 and J usage is TRBJ2-7, with 7 bases matching TRBD2. J was trimmed by 2 bases and V by 0 bases; bases with no gene match: 5. Germline-derived CDR1 and CDR2 are SGDLS and YYNGEE. This CDR3 region has 15 residues. The CDR3 bases are TGTGCCAGCAGCGTAGGGGGGAGGGGAACCTACGAGCAGTACTTC. Its protein is CASSVGGRGTYEQYF.

This clone was recorded a few times. The chain joins TRBV5-1 to TRBJ2-7; D is perhaps TRBD1 or TRBD2 (5 bases each). The CDR3 loop spans 18 amino acids. Germline-derived CDR1 and CDR2 are SGHRS and YFSETQ. Trimming took 3 bases from V and 3 from J, leaving 25 bases between them. CDR3 DNA sequence: TGCGCCAGCAGCTCCCTCCCCTCGGGGCATGCCCTACTCTACGAGCAGTACTTC. This encodes CASSSLPSGHALLYEQYF.

V gene TRBV28 combines with J gene TRBJ2-2; D is undetermined. This CDR3 region has 15 residues. CDR1 is MDHEN, CDR2 SYDVKM, per germline. The V gene lost 6 bases and the J gene lost 2 bases, with 13 bases spanning the gap. CDR3 nucleotide sequence: TGTGCCAGCAGGTACTCCGGGCGAAACACCGGGGAGCTGTTTTTT. This translates into CASRYSGRNTGELFF.

The chain carries TRBV12-3 or TRBV12-4 and TRBJ2-7, with unresolved D. V lost 0 bases to trimming and J lost 13 bases, with 10 bases between them. The CDR3 contains 11 residues. CDR3: CASSLAMAQYF. CDR3 DNA: TGTGCCAGCAGTTTAGCCATGGCACAATACTTC.

The rearrangement joins TRBV7-2 to TRBJ2-1; D is uncertain. Germline values: CDR1 SGHTA, CDR2 FQGNSA. The CDR3 runs 15 residues. V was cut by 0 bases and J by 3 bases, with 9 bases left in between. CDR3 sequence reads: CASSLAGKSYNEQFF. CDR3 in DNA: TGTGCCAGCAGCTTAGCGGGTAAAAGCTACAATGAGCAGTTCTTC.

The chain uses TRBV5-1 and TRBJ1-3; D is possibly TRBD1 (5 bases). This CDR3 has 15 residues. V was cut by 3 bases and J by 3 bases, with 13 bases left in between. Germline-derived CDR1 and CDR2 are SGHRS and YFSETQ. CDR3 region: CASSSPGRDGNTIYF. In DNA form, the CDR3 reads TGCGCCAGCAGCTCCCCGGGCAGGGATGGAAACACCATATATTTT.

This CDR3 reads CASGGTERVSYNEQFF. The CDR3 DNA sequence: TGTGCCAGCGGGGGTACAGAGCGGGTTTCCTACAATGAGCAGTTCTTC. J is TRBJ2-1 and V is TRBV2; D is perhaps TRBD2 (6 bases). Trimming stripped 8 bases from V and 1 base from J, with 18 bases between. The CDR3 is 16 residues long. From germline, CDR1 is SNHLY and CDR2 FYNNEI. The full variable domain, rest sourced from reference TRBV2 and TRBJ2-1, is EPEVTQTPSHQVTQMGQEVILRCVPISNHLYFYWYRQILGQKVEFLVSFYNNEISEKSEIFDDQFSVERPDGSNFTLKIRSTKLEDSAMYFCASGGTERVSYNEQFFGPGTRLTVL.

J is TRBJ1-2 and V is TRBV12-3 or TRBV12-4; no reliable D call. This CDR3 spans 13 amino acids. V dropped 0 bases and J dropped 2 bases, with 4 bases sitting between them. CDR3 amino acids: CASSLAQNYGYTF. The CDR3 DNA follows: TGTGCCAGCAGTTTAGCACAGAACTATGGCTACACCTTC.

This chain links TRBV28 with TRBJ2-2, with 8 nucleotides matching TRBD1. The V gene end was trimmed by 10 bases and the J gene end by 7 bases; junction bases not matched to a gene: 5. The CDR3 is 12 amino acids. The germline V gene has CDR1 MDHEN and CDR2 SYDVKM. As DNA, the CDR3 is TGTGCCATCCAACAGGGGGTCGGGGAGCTGTTTTTT. Its protein product is CAIQQGVGELFF.

This rearrangement joins TRBV12-3 or TRBV12-4 to TRBJ1-5; possible D gene TRBD1, 6 bases. This CDR3 region has 12 residues. V lost 4 bases and J lost 6, with 7 bases in between. The DNA for the CDR3 is TGTGCCAGCAGTTGGGACACTCAGCCCCAGCATTTT. Protein product: CASSWDTQPQHF.

This chain links TRBV4-3 with TRBJ1-3; 8 bases are shared with TRBD1. Germline CDR1 reads LGHNA; CDR2 reads YSLEER. This CDR3 region has 17 residues. The V gene end was trimmed by 0 bases and the J gene end by 2 bases; junction bases not matched to a gene: 6. CDR3 in DNA: TGCGCCAGCAGCCAAGACACAGGGGGTGAGACTGGAAACACCATATATTTT. Protein product: CASSQDTGGETGNTIYF.

The genes are TRBV7-3 and TRBJ2-2; maybe TRBD2 (6 bases). The CDR3 length is 18 residues. CDR1 SGHTA and CDR2 FQGTGA come from the germline V gene. Trimming pared 5 bases from V and 8 bases from J, leaving 27 bases between. Written as DNA, the CDR3 is TGTGCCAGCAGCGTCGCGGGATGGGGCCACCGTTGGGAAGGGGAGCTGTTTTTT. Amino acids: CASSVAGWGHRWEGELFF.

The chain couples TRBV28 to TRBJ2-7; D tentatively fits TRBD1 or TRBD2 (5 bases each). Looked up from germline, CDR1 is MDHEN and CDR2 is SYDVKM. The length of the CDR3 is 15 residues. The V gene lost 5 bases and the J gene lost 3 bases, with 17 bases spanning the gap. Here the CDR3 reads CASSRGDGKFYEQYF. The DNA of the CDR3 is TGTGCCAGCAGTCGTGGGGACGGAAAGTTCTACGAGCAGTACTTC.

V and J are TRBV11-1 and TRBJ2-7; no reliable D call. Trimming left V 3 bases short and J 5 bases short, with 11 bases between. From germline, CDR1 is SGHAT and CDR2 FQDESV (reference sequence). This CDR3 region has 13 residues. CDR3 region: CASSFGKTNEQYF. The CDR3 DNA is TGTGCCAGCAGCTTTGGTAAAACAAACGAGCAGTACTTC.

The J gene is TRBJ2-1, the V gene TRBV2; D may be TRBD1 or TRBD2 (6 bases each). V shed 5 bases and J shed 4 bases, with 12 bases lying between them. Per germline, CDR1 SNHLY and CDR2 FYNNEI. This CDR3 has 14 residues. The CDR3 bases are TGTGCCAGCAGTCCCAAGGGGGGTTACAATGAGCAGTTCTTC. Translated: CASSPKGGYNEQFF. Using reference TRBV2 and TRBJ2-1 for the parts outside the CDR3, the full variable domain is EPEVTQTPSHQVTQMGQEVILRCVPISNHLYFYWYRQILGQKVEFLVSFYNNEISEKSEIFDDQFSVERPDGSNFTLKIRSTKLEDSAMYFCASSPKGGYNEQFFGPGTRLTVL.

This rearrangement joins TRBV6-6 to TRBJ1-3; D not resolved. This CDR3 region has 12 residues. V was trimmed by 8 bases and J by 6 bases, leaving 11 bases between them. Germline loops: CDR1 MNHNY, CDR2 SVGAGI (reference sequence). This chain's CDR3 is CASSLRVNTIYF. The CDR3 DNA is TGTGCCAGCTCCCTCCGAGTAAACACCATATATTTT.

The chain links TRBV6-2 or TRBV6-3 to TRBJ1-2; TRBD1 is a possible D gene (5 bases). Trimming pared 1 base from V and 8 bases from J, leaving 14 bases between. The CDR3 covers 14 residues. Germline assignment: CDR1 MNHEY and CDR2 SVGEGT. CDR3 amino acids: CASSYFRGAEGYTF. CDR3 nucleotide sequence: TGTGCCAGCAGTTACTTCCGGGGCGCGGAGGGCTACACCTTC.

The chain uses TRBV28 and TRBJ1-2, with TRBD1 matching over 10 bases. CDR3 length: 13 residues. Germline CDR1 and CDR2: MDHEN and SYDVKM. With 5 bases clipped from V and 7 bases from J, the junction kept 4 bases outside the gene matches. CDR3 bases: TGTGCCAGCAGTGCCGGGACAGGGGTTGGCTACACCTTC. This encodes CASSAGTGVGYTF.

The chain recombines TRBV2 with TRBJ2-1; perhaps D is TRBD1 or TRBD2 (7 bases each). Germline V gene data show CDR1 as SNHLY and CDR2 as FYNNEI. The CDR3 extends over 15 amino acids. Trimming took 6 bases from V and 2 from J, leaving 14 bases between them. The CDR3 protein is CASSLSGTAYNEQFF. In DNA form, the CDR3 reads TGTGCCAGCAGCCTAAGCGGGACAGCCTACAATGAGCAGTTCTTC.

This clone was detected only once. The chain couples TRBV6-5 to TRBJ1-2; D not certain. CDR3 length equals 11 residues. V was cut by 6 bases and J by 4 bases, with 6 bases left in between. CDR1 is MNHEY and CDR2 is SVGAGI in the germline V gene. CDR3 nucleotides: TGTGCCAGCAGGCTCCTCTATGGCTACACCTTC. Its translation: CASRLLYGYTF.

This chain connects TRBV4-1 to TRBJ1-3; D possibly corresponds to TRBD1 (6 bases). V lost 6 bases to trimming and J lost 4 bases, with 16 bases between them. The CDR3 length is 15 residues. Looked up from germline, CDR1 is MGHRA and CDR2 is YSYEKL. The CDR3 protein is CASSWDTLAGNTIYF. The CDR3 region has the DNA TGCGCCAGCAGTTGGGACACTTTGGCCGGAAACACCATATATTTT.

Here the CDR3 reads CASSPGGPTGGHQPQHF. The DNA for the CDR3 is TGTGCCAGCAGCCCGGGGGGGCCTACAGGGGGGCATCAGCCCCAGCATTTT. The chain employs TRBV21-1 and TRBJ1-5. TRBV21-1 is a recognized pseudogene. The CDR3 is 17 amino acids.

The rearrangement links TRBV6-4 to TRBJ1-2; 10 nucleotides match TRBD1. Germline trimming cut 3 bases from V and 10 bases from J; bases unmatched to any gene: 5. Looked up from germline, CDR1 is MRHNA and CDR2 is SNTAGT. CDR3 size: 13 residues. The CDR3 DNA follows: TGTGCCAGCAGTGAAGTGGGACAGGGGTACTACACCTTC. It yields the protein CASSEVGQGYYTF.